What follows describes a single T cell receptor beta chain. The table lists this clonotype with many counts. It lacks a known antigen. Per-base qualities were not stored, and no clone one base away is much larger. Library preparation employed 5' RACE. These reads were obtained on a NextSeq 500. The TCR library protocol attached unique molecular identifiers to individual cDNA molecules to correct for sequencing error and PCR bias. TCR alpha and beta chains were both sequenced, and the abundances of alpha and beta sequences in each sample were closely correlated with each other. Turning to the authors' computational methods: V gene, J gene and CDR3 annotation of TCR sequences was performed with Decombinator V4. Expanded TCRs were defined as changing significantly between any two time points under a Poisson model with p below 0.0001. TCR abundances were normalised to the total number of TCRs sequenced per sample and were expressed as counts per million. TRAV1-2 paired with TRAJ12, TRAJ20 or TRAJ33 defined MAIT TCRs, while TRAV10 paired with TRAJ18 defined iNKT TCRs. VDJdb, accessed 1 November 2021, was searched for CMV, EBV and SARS-CoV-2 annotated TCRs, excluding TCRs annotated for multiple antigens. Clones were called with MiXCR by TCRdb after fastp trimmed the public reads at Q25, and only in-frame beta chains were retained. A single entry per CDR3 protein holds the most common genes and DNA from its merged rows. The V and J calls and clone size are TCRdb's, not the authors'. A total of 100,000 to 140,000 distinct CDR3 sequences appear in this sample, around 10% of them only once. 6.5% to 8% of the sample goes to the ten largest clones.

The sample belongs to a study of early T cells in non-severe SARS-CoV-2 infection (dated by TCRdb to about 2021). Background for the entire study: Because TCR sequencing relied on bulk RNA taken from unsorted whole blood, pairing of alpha and beta chains was not possible. Summary of the overall study and its limitations: VDJdb matching was skewed toward anti-spike CD8 responses and likely underestimated virus-specific expansions, missing private and CD4 specificities.

Set within a cohort of healthcare workers in London, UK, this nested case-control study involved weekly PCR testing of nasopharyngeal swabs along with blood sampling. Between 23 and 31 March 2020, the week of the UK lockdown, healthcare workers were enrolled and then followed up weekly for as long as 16 weeks. There are 14 amino acids in the CDR3, from cysteine to phenylalanine inclusive. Only the CDR3 portion is preserved as DNA: 42 bases, with reading frame beginning at the first base. Looking up the germline V gene yields CDR1 SGHAT and CDR2 FQNNGV. Between the V and J ends, shortened by 1 base and 5 bases respectively, the junction contains 8 bases.

Sequencing was carried out using whole blood. This receptor was identified in an adult who was a healthcare worker with PCR-confirmed SARS-CoV-2 infection or an uninfected control (not recorded which). The V and J genes are TRBV11-2 and TRBJ1-4; TRBD1 is perhaps the D gene, given 5 matching bases. The encoded CDR3 is CASSLGGRNEKLFF. In nucleotide form, the sequence is TGTGCCAGCAGCTTAGGGGGCAGGAATGAAAAACTGTTTTTT. Full variable domain (CDR3 extended with the reference TRBV11-2 and TRBJ1-4 proteins): EAGVAQSPRYKIIEKRQSVAFWCNPISGHATLYWYQQILGQGPKLLIQFQNNGVVDDSQLPKDRFSAERLKGVDSTLKIQPAKLEDSAVYLCASSLGGRNEKLFFGSGTQLSVL.